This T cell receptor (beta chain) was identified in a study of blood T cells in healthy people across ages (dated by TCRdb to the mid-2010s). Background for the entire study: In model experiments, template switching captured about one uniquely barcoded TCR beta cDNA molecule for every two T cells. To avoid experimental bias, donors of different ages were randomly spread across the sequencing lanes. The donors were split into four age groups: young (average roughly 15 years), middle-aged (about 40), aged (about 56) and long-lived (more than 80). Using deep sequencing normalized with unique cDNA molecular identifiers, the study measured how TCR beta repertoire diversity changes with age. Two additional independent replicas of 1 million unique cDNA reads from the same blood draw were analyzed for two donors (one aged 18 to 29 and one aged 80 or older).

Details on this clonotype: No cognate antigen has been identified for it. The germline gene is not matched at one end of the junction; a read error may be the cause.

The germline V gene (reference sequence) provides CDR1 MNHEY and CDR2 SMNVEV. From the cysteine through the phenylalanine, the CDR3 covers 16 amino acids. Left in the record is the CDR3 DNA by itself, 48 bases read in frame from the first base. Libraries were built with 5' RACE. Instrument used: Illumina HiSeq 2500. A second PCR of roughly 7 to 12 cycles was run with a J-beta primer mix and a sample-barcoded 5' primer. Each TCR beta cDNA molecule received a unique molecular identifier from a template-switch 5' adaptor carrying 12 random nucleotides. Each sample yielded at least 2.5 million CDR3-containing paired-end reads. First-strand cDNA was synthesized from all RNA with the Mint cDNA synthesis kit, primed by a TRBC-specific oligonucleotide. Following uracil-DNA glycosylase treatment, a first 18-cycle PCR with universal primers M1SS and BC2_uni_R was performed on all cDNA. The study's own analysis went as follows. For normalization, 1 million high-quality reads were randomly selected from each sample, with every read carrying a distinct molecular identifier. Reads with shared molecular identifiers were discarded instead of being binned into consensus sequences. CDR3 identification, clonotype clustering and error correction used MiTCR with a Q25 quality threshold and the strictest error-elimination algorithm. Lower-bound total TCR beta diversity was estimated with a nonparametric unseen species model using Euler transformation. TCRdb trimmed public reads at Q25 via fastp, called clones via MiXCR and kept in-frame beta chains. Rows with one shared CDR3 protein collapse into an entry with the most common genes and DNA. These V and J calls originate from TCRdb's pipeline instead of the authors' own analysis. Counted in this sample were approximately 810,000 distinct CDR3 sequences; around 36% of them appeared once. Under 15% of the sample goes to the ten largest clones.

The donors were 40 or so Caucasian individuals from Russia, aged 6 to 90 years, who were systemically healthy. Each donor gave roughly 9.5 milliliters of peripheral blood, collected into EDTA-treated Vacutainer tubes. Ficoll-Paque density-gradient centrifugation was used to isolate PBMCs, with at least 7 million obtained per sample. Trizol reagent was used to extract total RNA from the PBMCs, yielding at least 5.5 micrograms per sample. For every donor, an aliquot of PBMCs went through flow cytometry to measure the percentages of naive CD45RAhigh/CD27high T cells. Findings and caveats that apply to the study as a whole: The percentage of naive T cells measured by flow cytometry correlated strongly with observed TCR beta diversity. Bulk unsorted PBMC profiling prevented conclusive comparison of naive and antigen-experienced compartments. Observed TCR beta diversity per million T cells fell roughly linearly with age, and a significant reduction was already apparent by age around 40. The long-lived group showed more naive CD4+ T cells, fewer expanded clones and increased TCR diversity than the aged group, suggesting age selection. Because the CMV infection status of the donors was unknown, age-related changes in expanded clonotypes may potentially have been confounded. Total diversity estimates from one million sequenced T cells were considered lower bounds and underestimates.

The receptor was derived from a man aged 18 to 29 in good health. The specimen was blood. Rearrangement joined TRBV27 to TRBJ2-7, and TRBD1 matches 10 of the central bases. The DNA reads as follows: TGTGCTAGCAGTTTACCGAGACAGGGGGCGGCTTATGAGCAGTACTTC. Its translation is CASSLPRQGAAYEQYF.